The T cell receptor beta chain under discussion was sequenced for a study of T cells in Graves' hyperthyroidism and ophthalmopathy. Study context: Blood was drawn when the patient was first diagnosed and still untreated. General study points: In blood, most of the thyroid clonotypes expanded above 0.001 were also present. Ophthalmopathy, which appeared later, was predicted by the model a median roughly 6.4 months before onset.

The hyperthyroidism was newly diagnosed and had lasted under 2 months; the patients were aged 18 to 65. This CDR3 region has 13 residues. The V and J ends lost 6 bases and 5 bases respectively, with 14 bases between them. Per the germline V gene, CDR1 is DFQATT and CDR2 is SNEGSKA (reference sequence). From RNA transcripts, TCR beta CDR3 regions were amplified. The HTBI primer set was used in a first-round RT-PCR of the TCR CDR3. Each CDR3 protein gets one entry after TCRdb re-called the multiplex PCR reads with MiXCR. The table records about 290,000 distinct CDR3 sequences, roughly 13% of them present only once. In its sample, this clonotype was seen many times. The target antigen is unknown.

V and J are TRBV20-1 and TRBJ2-4; D is possibly TRBD2 (5 bases). This receptor was taken from a woman aged 25-40 years with Graves' hyperthyroidism that later progressed to Graves' ophthalmopathy. Sequenced input: blood. CDR3 sequence reads: CSANWEQENIQYF. CDR3 nucleotides: TGCAGTGCCAACTGGGAGCAGGAAAACATTCAGTACTTC.